A selection of T cell receptor beta chains follows, all from one sample in a study of cytotoxic CD8 clonotypes in ibrutinib-treated CLL. Method: immunoSEQ multiplex PCR; TCRdb's copy keeps in-frame clones and lacks some. Of 50,000 to 65,000 clones in the sample, approximately 62% were seen once. Sample: PBMCs, taken after 12 months of ibrutinib treatment. All receptors derive from a human donor with chronic lymphocytic leukemia. Both conserved end residues are part of each CDR3. A D gene is named only where the DNA matches it firmly. Size tells how often a clone was seen (once, few, many) or the class of an expanded clone, and some rows leave it out.

CAWSWVAGVQETQYF,TGTGCCTGGAGTTGGGTAGCGGGAGTCCAAGAGACCCAGTACTTC,TRBJ2-5,NA,TRBV30,TRBD2
CASSPGTGGWTEAFF,TGTGCCAGCAGTCCCGGGACAGGGGGGTGGACTGAAGCTTTCTTT,TRBJ1-1,NA,TRBV13,TRBD1
CASSKDGDRRQPDTEAFF,TGTGCCAGCAGCAAAGATGGAGACAGGAGGCAACCAGACACTGAAGCTTTCTTT,TRBJ1-1,NA,TRBV21-1,NA
CASSISGANVLTF,TGCGCCAGCAGCATCAGCGGGGCCAACGTCCTGACTTTC,TRBJ2-6,NA,TRBV5-1,NA
CASVVETGTTAGYTF,TGTGCCAGCGTGGTAGAGACCGGGACGACGGCTGGCTACACCTTC,TRBJ1-2,NA,TRBV2,NA
CASSFRQGEQFF,TGTGCCAGCAGCTTTCGACAGGGCGAGCAGTTCTTC,TRBJ2-1,once,TRBV14,TRBD1
CASSQGNTIYF,TGTGCCAGCAGTCAAGGAAACACCATATATTTT,TRBJ1-3,few,TRBV6-1,NA
CASSPLQGAGNQPQHF,TGTGCCAGCAGTCCCCTACAGGGGGCGGGTAATCAGCCCCAGCATTTT,TRBJ1-5,NA,TRBV28,TRBD1
CATSLDPSGNQPQHF,TGTGCCACCAGCCTAGACCCTAGTGGCAATCAGCCCCAGCATTTT,TRBJ1-5,many,TRBV15,NA
CASSPPGGRRTEAFF,TGTGCCAGCTCACCACCGGGGGGGAGGCGGACTGAAGCTTTCTTT,TRBJ1-1,NA,TRBV18,NA
CASSLASNTGELFF,TGTGCCAGCAGCTTAGCCTCGAACACCGGGGAGCTGTTTTTT,TRBJ2-2,NA,TRBV11-3,NA
CASSPEHVLGRTGPYGYTF,TGTGCCAGCAGCCCAGAGCATGTATTAGGGAGGACTGGCCCCTATGGCTACACCTTC,TRBJ1-2,NA,TRBV4-2,NA
CASSRIGQGTHNEQFF,TGTGCCAGCAGCCGAATCGGACAGGGGACCCACAATGAGCAGTTCTTC,TRBJ2-1,NA,TRBV11-2,TRBD1
CASSPDRVHTIYF,TGTGCCAGCAGTCCCGACAGGGTACACACCATATATTTT,TRBJ1-3,NA,TRBV6-1,TRBD1
CASSLASMNTEAFF,TGCGCCAGCAGCTTGGCCAGCATGAACACTGAAGCTTTCTTT,TRBJ1-1,NA,TRBV5-1,NA
CASSLRGRNGELFF,TGTGCCAGCAGCCTCAGGGGGCGCAACGGGGAGCTGTTTTTT,TRBJ2-2,NA,TRBV7-2,TRBD1
CASSLGLAGWNEQFF,TGCGCCAGCAGCTTGGGCCTAGCGGGGTGGAATGAGCAGTTCTTC,TRBJ2-1,NA,TRBV5-1,TRBD2
CASSRGRNTEAFF,TGTGCCAGCTCACGGGGCAGAAACACTGAAGCTTTCTTT,TRBJ1-1,NA,TRBV18,NA
CASSFGQYYYEQYF,TGTGCCAGCAGTTTCGGACAGTACTACTACGAGCAGTACTTC,TRBJ2-7,large,TRBV27,NA
CAWSVRSGRGEQYF,TGTGCCTGGAGTGTACGGAGCGGGAGAGGCGAGCAGTACTTC,TRBJ2-7,NA,TRBV30,TRBD2
CAISARDRGELFF,TGTGCCATCAGTGCAAGGGACAGGGGGGAGCTGTTTTTT,TRBJ2-2,many,TRBV10-3,TRBD1
CASSSPGSSSYEQYF,TGTGCCAGCAGCTCCCCCGGGTCGAGCTCCTACGAGCAGTACTTC,TRBJ2-7,many,TRBV5-4,NA
CASSLSLGGVTYNEQFF,TGTGCCAGCAGCCTCTCCCTCGGCGGGGTAACCTACAATGAGCAGTTCTTC,TRBJ2-1,NA,TRBV7-9,NA
CASSDSQGYSNQPQHF,TGTGCCAGCAGCGATTCACAGGGTTATAGCAATCAGCCCCAGCATTTT,TRBJ1-5,few,TRBV7-9,NA
CASSAGQGGYGYTF,TGCGCCAGCAGCGCGGGACAGGGGGGCTATGGCTACACCTTC,TRBJ1-2,NA,TRBV5-1,TRBD1
CASRFGPDTQYF,TGTGCCAGCCGCTTTGGGCCAGATACGCAGTATTTT,TRBJ2-3,NA,TRBV7-8,NA
CASSLTGTTEAFF,TGTGCCAGCAGCCTTACTGGGACCACTGAAGCTTTCTTT,TRBJ1-1,many,TRBV7-9,NA
CASSLGLAGGNTDTQYF,TGCGCCAGCAGCTTGGGACTAGCGGGGGGAAACACAGATACGCAGTATTTT,TRBJ2-3,few,TRBV5-1,TRBD2